This passage covers 27 T cell receptor beta chains from one sample sequenced in a study of T cells in Graves' hyperthyroidism and ophthalmopathy. RNA transcripts provided the source from which TCR beta CDR3 regions were amplified. The TCR CDR3 was amplified in a first-round RT-PCR using the HTBI primer set. From the multiplex PCR reads, TCRdb called clonotypes with MiXCR, one entry per CDR3 protein. The sample consists of 250,000 to 300,000 distinct CDR3 sequences, roughly 19% of them appearing once. The specimen was blood. Source of these receptors: a man aged 50 to 59 with Graves' ophthalmopathy.

In its sample, this clonotype was seen a few times. The chain uses TRBV5-4 and TRBJ1-1; D may be TRBD1 (6 bases). V shed 3 bases and J shed 0 bases, with 12 bases lying between them. Germline V lookup: CDR1 SGHNT, CDR2 YYREEE (reference sequence). The CDR3 sequence is 15 residues long. CDR3 sequence reads: CASSSSGAMNTEAFF. In nucleotides, the CDR3 is TGTGCCAGCAGCTCGTCAGGGGCGATGAACACTGAAGCTTTCTTT.

For this clonotype: One end of the junction does not line up with germline, which may come from a read error. The chain links TRBV4-1 to TRBJ2-7; 9 bases map to TRBD1. Germline values: CDR1 MGHRA, CDR2 YSYEKL. This CDR3 comprises 15 residues. CDR3 DNA sequence: TGTGCCAGCAGCTCCCGGGACAGGGTAAACTACGAGCAGTACTTC. Translated: CASSSRDRVNYEQYF.

The chain carries TRBV7-2 and TRBJ2-1; 7 bases align to TRBD2. Germline CDR1 is SGHTA and CDR2 is FQGNSA. J gave up 6 bases and V 5 bases, and 10 bases lay outside the gene matches. This CDR3 has 15 amino acids. The CDR3 nucleotides are TGTGCCAGCAGCCAAGGGCCGGGACTACTCAATGAGCAGTTCTTC. This encodes CASSQGPGLLNEQFF. Full variable domain (outside the CDR3, taken from reference TRBV7-2 and TRBJ2-1): GAGVSQSPSNKVTEKGKDVELRCDPISGHTALYWYRQSLGQGLEFLIYFQGNSAPDKSGLPSDRFSAERTGGSVSTLTIQRTQQEDSAVYLCASSQGPGLLNEQFFGPGTRLTVL.

Concerning this clonotype itself: The final CDR3 position lacks the conserved phenylalanine or tryptophan, pointing to a likely read error. This chain links TRBV15 with TRBJ2-6; a possible D gene is TRBD1 (6 bases). The CDR3 has 13 residues. Per the germline V gene, CDR1 is LNHNV and CDR2 is YYDKDF (reference sequence). Trimming stripped 5 bases from V and 10 bases from J, with 12 bases between. This CDR3 reads CATSRRGLNVLTL. The CDR3 nucleotides read TGTGCCACCAGCCGCAGGGGCCTTAACGTCCTGACTCTC.

This clonotype was detected only a few times. The chain combines TRBV5-8 with TRBJ1-2; TRBD1 agrees at 9 bases. From germline, CDR1 is SGHTS and CDR2 YDEGEE. The CDR3 is 13 amino acids. V trimming: 4 bases; J trimming: 6 bases; junction bases outside the gene matches: 4. The DNA of the CDR3 is TGTGCCAGCAGCGTGGGACAGGGCGATGGCTACACCTTC. Translated, it gives CASSVGQGDGYTF.

This clonotype has a count of ten or more. The rearrangement links TRBV28 to TRBJ2-3, with 10 positions matching TRBD2. V gave up 2 bases and J gave up 4 bases; unmatched junction bases: 12. The length of the CDR3 is 18 residues. CDR1 is MDHEN, CDR2 SYDVKM, per germline. The CDR3 DNA reads as TGTGCCAGCAGTTTACCCCGGTGGAGCGGGAGGGTCGCAGATACGCAGTATTTT. Translated: CASSLPRWSGRVADTQYF.

This clonotype was picked up many times. The chain has TRBV2 and TRBJ2-1; 9 bases fit TRBD2. The V gene end was trimmed by 7 bases and the J gene end by 6 bases; junction bases not matched to a gene: 10. CDR3 size: 15 residues. Germline V gene lookup returns CDR1 SNHLY and CDR2 FYNNEI. The CDR3 reads CASTQGGGGANEQFF. In DNA, the CDR3 is TGTGCCAGCACCCAAGGGGGCGGGGGGGCCAATGAGCAGTTCTTC.

This clonotype was observed many times. The gene calls are TRBV2 and TRBJ2-2, with D unclear. Per the germline V gene, CDR1 is SNHLY and CDR2 is FYNNEI. The length of the CDR3 is 15 residues. V was trimmed by 1 base and J by 7 bases, leaving 13 bases between them. The CDR3 here is CASSEEFRDDGELFF. As DNA, the CDR3 is TGTGCCAGCAGTGAAGAATTTAGGGATGACGGGGAGCTGTTTTTT.

The chain has TRBV4-1 and TRBJ2-3, with a tentative D call TRBD2 (5 bases). Trimming removed 5 bases from V and 2 bases from J, with 26 bases in between. The CDR3 runs to 19 residues. Germline V gene data show CDR1 as MGHRA and CDR2 as YSYEKL. CDR3 coding DNA: TGCGCCAGCAGCGCCTCGACCCGCAGTTCTAGCAGACCCACAGATACGCAGTATTTT. Its translation is CASSASTRSSSRPTDTQYF.

Ten or more counts support this clonotype. V gene TRBV20-1 combines with J gene TRBJ2-3; 9 bases map to TRBD2. This CDR3 comprises 15 residues. Germline-derived CDR1 and CDR2 are DFQATT and SNEGSKA (reference sequence). Unmatched junction bases numbered 8, after V lost 4 bases and J lost 3 bases. The CDR3 reads CSANGGGRGTDTQYF. The CDR3 DNA is TGCAGTGCTAATGGGGGCGGGAGGGGGACAGATACGCAGTATTTT.

The V gene is TRBV7-3, the J gene TRBJ2-1, with D perhaps TRBD2 (5 bases). The V end was cut by 2 bases, the J end by 6 bases, with 17 bases between. The CDR3 runs 16 residues. CDR1 is SGHTA, CDR2 FQGTGA, per germline. The CDR3 reads CASSLYSAGGRNEQFF. DNA for the CDR3: TGTGCCAGCAGCTTATATAGCGCTGGAGGCCGCAATGAGCAGTTCTTC.

The V gene is TRBV5-6, the J gene TRBJ2-5; 7 bases align to TRBD1. The CDR3 length is 14 residues. The V segment lost 4 bases and the J segment 3 bases; nucleotides outside the gene matches: 6. The germline CDR1 and CDR2 sequences are SGHDT and YYEEEE. The CDR3 nucleotides read TGTGCCAGCAGCGTCACAGGGGCCGAAGAGACCCAGTACTTC. Translation: CASSVTGAEETQYF.

Only a few counts were recorded for this clonotype. The V and J genes are TRBV6-1 and TRBJ2-1; 8 bases line up with TRBD2. J gave up 6 bases and V 10 bases, and 11 bases lay outside the gene matches. Germline values: CDR1 MNHNS, CDR2 SASEGT. CDR3 length: 14 residues. CDR3 residues: CATVSGSSSNEQFF. Here the CDR3 DNA reads TGTGCCACCGTCAGCGGGAGTAGTAGCAATGAGCAGTTCTTC.

The chain recombines TRBV19 with TRBJ2-5, with 8 bases that match TRBD1. Germline CDR1 reads LNHDA; CDR2 reads SQIVND (reference sequence). This CDR3 has 15 residues. V gave up 4 bases and J gave up 5 bases; unmatched junction bases: 9. CDR3 region: CASSTGQAKSETQYF. The DNA of the CDR3 is TGTGCCAGTAGTACGGGACAGGCGAAATCGGAGACCCAGTACTTC. Filled out from reference TRBV19 and TRBJ2-5, the complete variable domain reads DGGITQSPKYLFRKEGQNVTLSCEQNLNHDAMYWYRQDPGQGLRLIYYSQIVNDFQKGDIAEGYSVSREKKESFPLTVTSAQKNPTAFYLCASSTGQAKSETQYFGPGTRLLVL.

This clonotype appeared a few times. V is TRBV14 and J is TRBJ1-1; no definite D call. In germline, CDR1 is SGHDN, CDR2 FVKESK. V was pared by 1 base and J by 2 bases, with 8 bases between. This CDR3 has 14 amino acids. In DNA, the CDR3 is TGTGCCAGCAGCCAAGCGAGAACAAACACTGAAGCTTTCTTT. It encodes CASSQARTNTEAFF.

The table lists this clonotype with a few counts. The chain combines TRBV27 with TRBJ1-4, with D perhaps matching TRBD1 (5 bases). This CDR3 has 17 residues. CDR1 is MNHEY and CDR2 is SMNVEV in the germline V gene (reference sequence). Trimming removed 3 bases at V and 0 bases at J, with 14 bases between. CDR3 DNA sequence: TGTGCCAGCAGTTTGTCCGACAGACCTGCAACTAATGAAAAACTGTTTTTT. This translates into CASSLSDRPATNEKLFF.

This clonotype appeared many times. The J gene is TRBJ1-3, the V gene TRBV20-1; weak D call: TRBD1 (5 bases). V dropped 4 bases and J dropped 0 bases, with 7 bases sitting between them. The germline V gene encodes CDR1 DFQATT and CDR2 SNEGSKA (reference sequence). The CDR3 runs to 13 residues. CDR3 bases: TGCAGTGCTACAGGGTTCTCTGGAAACACCATATATTTT. This gives the protein CSATGFSGNTIYF.

Many counts were recorded for this clonotype. This chain links TRBV25-1 with TRBJ1-5, with 12 positions matching TRBD1. V lost 0 bases, J lost 6 bases, and 6 bases stayed unmatched. The CDR3 runs to 17 residues. Germline V lookup: CDR1 MGHDK, CDR2 SYGVNS. The CDR3 here is CASSEYWDRGPGQPQHF. For the CDR3, the DNA is TGTGCCAGCAGTGAATATTGGGACAGGGGGCCGGGTCAGCCCCAGCATTTT.

This clonotype was detected a few times. The chain employs TRBV30 and TRBJ1-2; D unresolved. The CDR3 is made up of 12 amino acids. Trimming shortened V by 1 base and J by 0 bases, and 3 bases separated the two germline ends. Germline V lookup: CDR1 GTSNPN, CDR2 SVGIG (reference sequence). This CDR3 is CAWSATNYGYTF. CDR3 coding DNA: TGTGCCTGGAGTGCGACTAACTATGGCTACACCTTC.

This clonotype was found once. The J gene is TRBJ2-1, the V gene TRBV2; 11 bases are a match to TRBD2. From germline, CDR1 is SNHLY and CDR2 FYNNEI. V was pared by 2 bases and J by 15 bases, with 6 bases of the junction left unmatched. The CDR3 spans 13 residues. Here the CDR3 reads CASSELAGGRRFF. In DNA, the CDR3 is TGTGCCAGCAGTGAACTAGCGGGAGGTCGGCGGTTCTTC.

In this sample, this clonotype turned up many times. The chain has TRBV5-6 and TRBJ1-1; D uncertain. CDR3 length equals 13 residues. CDR1 is SGHDT and CDR2 is YYEEEE in the germline V gene. The V gene lost 4 bases and the J gene lost 1 base, with 8 bases spanning the gap. The CDR3 DNA reads as TGTGCCAGCAGCCGGGCACAGAACACTGAAGCTTTCTTT. Its protein product is CASSRAQNTEAFF.

This clonotype was observed a handful of times. The chain has TRBV5-8 and TRBJ1-2; D is uncertain. Germline loops: CDR1 SGHTS, CDR2 YDEGEE. The ends were cut back, 1 base at V and 1 base at J, with 8 bases in the middle. The CDR3 consists of 14 residues. This CDR3 reads CASSLSGINYGYTF. CDR3 sequence (DNA): TGTGCCAGCAGCTTGTCCGGGATTAACTATGGCTACACCTTC. The variable domain in full, completed from reference TRBV5-8 and TRBJ1-2, reads EAGVTQSPTHLIKTRGQQATLRCSPISGHTSVYWYQQALGLGLQFLLWYDEGEERNRGNFPPRFSGRQFPNYSSELNVNALELEDSALYLCASSLSGINYGYTFGSGTRLTVV.

A few counts support this clonotype. The J gene is TRBJ2-7, the V gene TRBV5-1, with a possible D match to TRBD1 (5 bases). The V gene's germline CDR1 is SGHRS and CDR2 YFSETQ. V was shortened by 1 base and J by 2 bases, with 16 bases between the two germline ends. The CDR3 has 16 amino acids. Here the CDR3 DNA reads TGCGCCAGCAGCTTGCAAGAGACAGTACTTCCCTACGAGCAGTACTTC. It yields the protein CASSLQETVLPYEQYF.

The table lists this clonotype with many counts. J is TRBJ2-1 and V is TRBV2; 9 positions agree with TRBD1. Losses at the gene ends were 8 bases for V and 4 bases for J; bases not matched to a gene: 9. The CDR3 spans 15 residues. Germline V lookup: CDR1 SNHLY, CDR2 FYNNEI. The CDR3 DNA reads TGTGCCAGCCAGAAGAGACAGGGGGGATACAATGAGCAGTTCTTC. Encoded protein: CASQKRQGGYNEQFF.

This rearrangement joins TRBV6-2 or TRBV6-3 to TRBJ2-7; D gene unclear. The V gene's germline CDR1 is MNHEY and CDR2 SVGEGT. Trimming removed 3 bases at V and 6 bases at J, with 12 bases between. CDR3 length equals 13 residues. CDR3 bases: TGTGCCAGCAGTTATCCGACCTGGGGCGAGCAGTACTTC. Residues: CASSYPTWGEQYF.

This clonotype has a count of ten or more. This sequence joins TRBV28 and TRBJ2-1; a possible D gene is TRBD1 (7 bases). The germline V gene has CDR1 MDHEN and CDR2 SYDVKM. V lost 5 bases and J 0 bases, leaving 14 bases between the germline ends. The CDR3 length is 16 residues. The CDR3 region is CASSPPRGVSYNEQFF. In nucleotides, the CDR3 is TGTGCCAGCAGTCCCCCCAGGGGGGTCTCCTACAATGAGCAGTTCTTC.

Many counts were recorded for this clonotype. The genes are TRBV30 and TRBJ1-5; D unresolved. CDR1 GTSNPN and CDR2 SVGIG come from the germline V gene (reference sequence). The CDR3 loop spans 17 amino acids. V dropped 2 bases and J dropped 6 bases, with 23 bases sitting between them. The CDR3 sequence is CAWSPYPRFSVGQPQHF. CDR3 bases: TGTGCCTGGAGTCCCTACCCCCGGTTTTCGGTCGGTCAGCCCCAGCATTTT.